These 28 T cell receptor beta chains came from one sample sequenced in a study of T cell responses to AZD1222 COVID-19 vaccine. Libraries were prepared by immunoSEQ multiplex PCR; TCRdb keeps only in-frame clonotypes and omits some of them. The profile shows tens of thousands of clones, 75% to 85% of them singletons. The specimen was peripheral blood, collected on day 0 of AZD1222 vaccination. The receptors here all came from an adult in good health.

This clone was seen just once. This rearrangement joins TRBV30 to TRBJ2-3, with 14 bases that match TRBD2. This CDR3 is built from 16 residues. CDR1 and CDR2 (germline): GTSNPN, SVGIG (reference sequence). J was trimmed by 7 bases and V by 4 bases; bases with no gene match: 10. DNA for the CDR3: TGTGCCTGGACCCCCAGGGGACTAGCGGGGGCGTATACGCAGTATTTT. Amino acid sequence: CAWTPRGLAGAYTQYF.

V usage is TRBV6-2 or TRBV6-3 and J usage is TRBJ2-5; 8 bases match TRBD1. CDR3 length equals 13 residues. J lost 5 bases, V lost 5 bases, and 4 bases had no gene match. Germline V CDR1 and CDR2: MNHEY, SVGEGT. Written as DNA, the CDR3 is TGTGCCAGCAGTAGACAGGGGTACGAGACCCAGTACTTC. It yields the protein CASSRQGYETQYF.

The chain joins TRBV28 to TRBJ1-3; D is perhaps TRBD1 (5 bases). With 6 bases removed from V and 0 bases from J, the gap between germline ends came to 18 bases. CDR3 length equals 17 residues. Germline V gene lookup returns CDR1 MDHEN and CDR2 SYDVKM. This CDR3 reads CASSPPRGGDSGNTIYF. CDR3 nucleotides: TGTGCCAGCAGCCCCCCCCGGGGCGGCGACTCTGGAAACACCATATATTTT.

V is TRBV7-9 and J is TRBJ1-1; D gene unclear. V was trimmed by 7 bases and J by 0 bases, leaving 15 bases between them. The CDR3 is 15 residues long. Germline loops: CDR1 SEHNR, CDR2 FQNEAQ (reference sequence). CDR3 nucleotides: TGTGCCAGCATCGACAAAACAGAAATGAACACTGAAGCTTTCTTT. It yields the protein CASIDKTEMNTEAFF.

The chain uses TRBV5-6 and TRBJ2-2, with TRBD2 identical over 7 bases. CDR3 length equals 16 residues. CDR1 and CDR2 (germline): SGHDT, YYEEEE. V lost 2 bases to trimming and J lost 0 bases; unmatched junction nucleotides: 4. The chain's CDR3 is CASSFLAAANTGELFF. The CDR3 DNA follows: TGTGCCAGCAGCTTCCTAGCGGCCGCGAACACCGGGGAGCTGTTTTTT. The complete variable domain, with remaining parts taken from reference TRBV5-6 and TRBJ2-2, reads DAGVTQSPTHLIKTRGQQVTLRCSPKSGHDTVSWYQQALGQGPQFIFQYYEEEERQRGNFPDRFSGHQFPNYSSELNVNALLLGDSALYLCASSFLAAANTGELFFGEGSRLTVL.

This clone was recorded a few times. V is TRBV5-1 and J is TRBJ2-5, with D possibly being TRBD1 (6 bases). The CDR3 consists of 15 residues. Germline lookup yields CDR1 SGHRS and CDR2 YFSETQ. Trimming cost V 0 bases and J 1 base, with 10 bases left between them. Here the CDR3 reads CASSLAPGAQETQYF. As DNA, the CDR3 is TGCGCCAGCAGCTTGGCGCCAGGGGCCCAAGAGACCCAGTACTTC.

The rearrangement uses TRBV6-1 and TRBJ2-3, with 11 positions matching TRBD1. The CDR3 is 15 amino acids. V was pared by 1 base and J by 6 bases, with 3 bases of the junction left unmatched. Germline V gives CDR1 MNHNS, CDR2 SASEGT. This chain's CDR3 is CASSEGTGGADTQYF. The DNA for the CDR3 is TGTGCCAGCAGTGAAGGGACAGGGGGCGCGGATACGCAGTATTTT.

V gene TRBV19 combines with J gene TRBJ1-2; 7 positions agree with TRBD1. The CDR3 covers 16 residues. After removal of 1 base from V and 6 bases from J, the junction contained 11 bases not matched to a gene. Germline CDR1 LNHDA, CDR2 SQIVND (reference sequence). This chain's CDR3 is CASSIGSTGKLDGYTF. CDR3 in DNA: TGTGCCAGTAGTATAGGCTCGACAGGGAAACTAGATGGCTACACCTTC.

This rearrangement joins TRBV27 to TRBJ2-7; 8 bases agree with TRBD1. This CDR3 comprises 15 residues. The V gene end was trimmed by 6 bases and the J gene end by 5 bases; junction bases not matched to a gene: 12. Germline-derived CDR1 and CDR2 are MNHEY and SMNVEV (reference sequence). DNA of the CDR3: TGTGCCAGCAGGAGCAGAGACAGGGGATTCAACGAGCAGTACTTC. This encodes CASRSRDRGFNEQYF.

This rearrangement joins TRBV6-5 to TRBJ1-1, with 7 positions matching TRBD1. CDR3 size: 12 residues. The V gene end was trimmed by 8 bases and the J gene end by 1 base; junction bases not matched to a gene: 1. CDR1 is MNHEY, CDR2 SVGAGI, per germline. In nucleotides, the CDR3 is TGTGCCAGCTACAGGGGGAACACTGAAGCTTTCTTT. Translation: CASYRGNTEAFF.

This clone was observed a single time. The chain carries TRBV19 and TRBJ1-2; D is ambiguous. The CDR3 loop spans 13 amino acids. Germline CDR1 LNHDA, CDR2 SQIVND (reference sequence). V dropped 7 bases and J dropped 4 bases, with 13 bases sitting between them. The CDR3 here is CASTGVLTYGYTF. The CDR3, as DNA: TGTGCCAGTACCGGGGTTTTGACCTATGGCTACACCTTC.

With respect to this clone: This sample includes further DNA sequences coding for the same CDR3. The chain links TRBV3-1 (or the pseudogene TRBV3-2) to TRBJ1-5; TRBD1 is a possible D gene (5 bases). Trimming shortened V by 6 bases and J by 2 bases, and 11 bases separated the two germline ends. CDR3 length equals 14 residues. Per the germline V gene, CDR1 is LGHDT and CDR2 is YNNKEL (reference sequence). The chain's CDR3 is CASSPRGGNQPQHF. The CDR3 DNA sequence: TGTGCCAGCAGTCCCCGAGGGGGCAATCAGCCCCAGCATTTT.

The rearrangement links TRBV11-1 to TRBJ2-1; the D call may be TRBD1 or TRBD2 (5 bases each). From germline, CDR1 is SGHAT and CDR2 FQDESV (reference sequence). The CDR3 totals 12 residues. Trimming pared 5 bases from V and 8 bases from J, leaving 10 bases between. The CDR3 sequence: CASSLRDDEQFF. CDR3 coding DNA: TGTGCCAGCAGCCTCCGGGACGATGAGCAGTTCTTC.

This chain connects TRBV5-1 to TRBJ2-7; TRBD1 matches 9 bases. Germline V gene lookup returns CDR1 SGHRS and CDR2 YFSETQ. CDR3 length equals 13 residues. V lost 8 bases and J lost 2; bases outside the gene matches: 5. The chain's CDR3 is CARPGQGAYEQYF. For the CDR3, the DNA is TGCGCCAGGCCGGGACAGGGTGCCTACGAGCAGTACTTC.

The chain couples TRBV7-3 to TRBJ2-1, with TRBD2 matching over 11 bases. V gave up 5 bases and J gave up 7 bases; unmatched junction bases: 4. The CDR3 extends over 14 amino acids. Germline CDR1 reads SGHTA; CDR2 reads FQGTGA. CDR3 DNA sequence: TGTGCCAGCAGCATAGCGGGGGGGCGGAATGAGCAGTTCTTC. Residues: CASSIAGGRNEQFF.

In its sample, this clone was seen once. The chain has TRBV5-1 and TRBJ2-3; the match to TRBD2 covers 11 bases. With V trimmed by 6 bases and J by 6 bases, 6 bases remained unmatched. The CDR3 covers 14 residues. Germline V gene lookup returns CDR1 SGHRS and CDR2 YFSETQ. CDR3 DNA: TGCGCCAGCAACCCGGGACTAGCGGCCGATACGCAGTATTTT. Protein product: CASNPGLAADTQYF.

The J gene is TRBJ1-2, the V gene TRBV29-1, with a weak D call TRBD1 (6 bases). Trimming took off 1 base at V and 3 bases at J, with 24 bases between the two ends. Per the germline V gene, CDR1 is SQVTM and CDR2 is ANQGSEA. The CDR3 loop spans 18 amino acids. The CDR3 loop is CSVEGSPLGSSGDYGYTF. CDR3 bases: TGCAGCGTTGAAGGGTCGCCTCTCGGGAGCTCAGGGGACTATGGCTACACCTTC.

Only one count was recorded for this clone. Here the CDR3 DNA reads TGTGCCACCAGCCTCGGGACAGCCTATGGCTACACCTTC. Translated, it gives CATSLGTAYGYTF. The V and J genes are TRBV15 and TRBJ1-2, with 7 bases matching TRBD1. This CDR3 is 13 amino acids long. J gave up 4 bases and V 5 bases, and 4 bases lay outside the gene matches. Germline V gives CDR1 LNHNV, CDR2 YYDKDF (reference sequence).

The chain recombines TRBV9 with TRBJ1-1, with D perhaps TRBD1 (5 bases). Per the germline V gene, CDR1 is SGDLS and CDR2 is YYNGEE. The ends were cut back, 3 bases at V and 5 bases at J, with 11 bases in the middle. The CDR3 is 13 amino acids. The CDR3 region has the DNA TGTGCCAGCAGCGCAGGGACGGAGACTGAAGCTTTCTTT. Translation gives CASSAGTETEAFF.

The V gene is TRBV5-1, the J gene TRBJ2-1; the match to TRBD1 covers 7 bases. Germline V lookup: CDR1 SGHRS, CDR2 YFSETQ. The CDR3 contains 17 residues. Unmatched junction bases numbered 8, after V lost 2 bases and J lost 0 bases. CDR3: CASSLEETGNSYNEQFF. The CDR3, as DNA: TGCGCCAGCAGCTTAGAGGAGACAGGGAACTCCTACAATGAGCAGTTCTTC.

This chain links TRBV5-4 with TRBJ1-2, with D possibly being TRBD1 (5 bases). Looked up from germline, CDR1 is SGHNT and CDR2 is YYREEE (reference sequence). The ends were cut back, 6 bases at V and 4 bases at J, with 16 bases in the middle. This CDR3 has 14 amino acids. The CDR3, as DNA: TGTGCCAGCACTATAGGACAATTTACCTATGGCTACACCTTC. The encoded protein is CASTIGQFTYGYTF.

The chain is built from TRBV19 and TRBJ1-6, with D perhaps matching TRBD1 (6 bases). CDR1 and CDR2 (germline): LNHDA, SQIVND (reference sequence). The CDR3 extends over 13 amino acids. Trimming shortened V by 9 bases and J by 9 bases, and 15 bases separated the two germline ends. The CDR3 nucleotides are TGTGCCAGCGAGGACAGAGGTGGTTCACCCCTCCACTTT. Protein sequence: CASEDRGGSPLHF.

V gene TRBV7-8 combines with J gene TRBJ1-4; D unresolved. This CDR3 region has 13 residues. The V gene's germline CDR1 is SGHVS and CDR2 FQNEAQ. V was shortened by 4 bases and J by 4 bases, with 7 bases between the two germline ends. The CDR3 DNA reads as TGTGCCAGCAGCTCAGAATATAATGAAAAACTGTTTTTT. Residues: CASSSEYNEKLFF.

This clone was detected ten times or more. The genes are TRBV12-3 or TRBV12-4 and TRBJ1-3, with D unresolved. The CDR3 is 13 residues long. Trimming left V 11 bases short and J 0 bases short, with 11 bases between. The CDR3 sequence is CAVREGSGNTIYF. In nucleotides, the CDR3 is TGTGCCGTAAGGGAAGGCTCTGGAAACACCATATATTTT.

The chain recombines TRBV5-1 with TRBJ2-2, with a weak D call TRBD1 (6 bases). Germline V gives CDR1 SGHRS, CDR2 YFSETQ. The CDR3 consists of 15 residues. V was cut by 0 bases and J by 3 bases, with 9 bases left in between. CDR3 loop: CASSLATGYTGELFF. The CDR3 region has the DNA TGCGCCAGCAGCTTGGCGACAGGCTACACCGGGGAGCTGTTTTTT.

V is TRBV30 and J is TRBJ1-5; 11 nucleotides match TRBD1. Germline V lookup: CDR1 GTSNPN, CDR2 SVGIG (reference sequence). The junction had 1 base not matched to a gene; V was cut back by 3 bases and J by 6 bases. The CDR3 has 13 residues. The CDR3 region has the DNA TGTGCCTGGAGGGGACAGGGGGTTCAGCCCCAGCATTTT. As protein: CAWRGQGVQPQHF.

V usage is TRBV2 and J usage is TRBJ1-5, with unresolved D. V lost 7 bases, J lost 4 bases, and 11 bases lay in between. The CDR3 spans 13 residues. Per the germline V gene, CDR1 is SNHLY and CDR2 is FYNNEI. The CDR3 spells CASNMARNQPQHF. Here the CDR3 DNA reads TGTGCCAGCAACATGGCGCGAAATCAGCCCCAGCATTTT.

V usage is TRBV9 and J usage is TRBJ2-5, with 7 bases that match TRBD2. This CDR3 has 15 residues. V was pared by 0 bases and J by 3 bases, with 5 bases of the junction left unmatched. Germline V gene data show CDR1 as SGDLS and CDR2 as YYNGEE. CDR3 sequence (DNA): TGTGCCAGCAGCGTAGGGTCTAGCGGAAAAGAGACCCAGTACTTC. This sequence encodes CASSVGSSGKETQYF.